The sequence of this T cell receptor (beta chain) was determined in a study of shared clonotypes between healthy human individuals. Investigators divided CD4+ cells into CD45RA+ naive and CD45RA-negative memory subsets. As to this clone: Its specificity is unknown.

The CDR3 has 16 amino acids. V was pared by 2 bases and J by 0 bases, with 11 bases between. CDR1 and CDR2 from the germline V gene are MDHEN and SYDVKM. Overall study results and limits: Against clonotypes common to all four donors, non-shared ones had lower generation probabilities.

TCRdb's table, derived via immunoSEQ multiplex PCR, lists solely in-frame clones and lacks some. The sample records 2 million to 3 million clones, approximately 94% being singletons. This TCR came from a man aged 18 to 30 in good health. Some clones in this sample may be carry-over from other donors' samples. This chain connects TRBV28 to TRBJ1-5; D is undetermined. The sequencing sample was made of naive CD4+ T cells from PBMCs. Indicated subset: CD45RA+ positively selected. DNA for the CDR3: TGTGCCAGCAGTTTAGCCGGAACTTATAGCAATCAGCCCCAGCATTTT. This gives the protein CASSLAGTYSNQPQHF.